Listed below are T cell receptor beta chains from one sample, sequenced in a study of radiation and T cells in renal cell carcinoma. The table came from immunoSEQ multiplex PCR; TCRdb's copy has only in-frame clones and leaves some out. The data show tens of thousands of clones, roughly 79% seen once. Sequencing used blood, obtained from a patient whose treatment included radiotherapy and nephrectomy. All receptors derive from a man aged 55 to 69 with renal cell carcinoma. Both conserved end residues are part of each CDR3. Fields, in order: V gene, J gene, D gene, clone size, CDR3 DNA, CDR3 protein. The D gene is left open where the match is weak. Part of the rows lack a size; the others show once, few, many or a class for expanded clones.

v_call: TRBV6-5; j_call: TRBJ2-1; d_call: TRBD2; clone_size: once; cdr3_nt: TGTGCCAGCAGTTACTCTCGGGGACTAGCGGGCAATGAGCAGTTCTTC; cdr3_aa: CASSYSRGLAGNEQFF
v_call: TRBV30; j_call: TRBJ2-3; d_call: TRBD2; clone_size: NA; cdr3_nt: TGTGCCTGGAGTCCCGGGACTAGTGGAGATACGCAGTATTTT; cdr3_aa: CAWSPGTSGDTQYF
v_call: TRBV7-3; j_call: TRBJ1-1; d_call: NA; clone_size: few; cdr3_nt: TGTGCCAGCAGCTTAATCGGGAGCGCAAACACTGAAGCTTTCTTT; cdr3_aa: CASSLIGSANTEAFF
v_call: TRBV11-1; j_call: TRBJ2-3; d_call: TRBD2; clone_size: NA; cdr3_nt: TGTGCCAGCAGCTTCCGTGGACTAGCGGGGACCACAGATACGCAGTATTTT; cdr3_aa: CASSFRGLAGTTDTQYF
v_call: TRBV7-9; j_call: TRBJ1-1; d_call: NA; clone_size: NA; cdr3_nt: TGTGCCAGCAGCGCGGCCTGGGTAAGCACTGAAGCTTTCTTT; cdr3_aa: CASSAAWVSTEAFF
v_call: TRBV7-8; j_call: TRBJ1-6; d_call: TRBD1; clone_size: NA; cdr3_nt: TGTGCCAGCAGCTTACTGCAGGGGGAAAATTCACCCCTCCACTTT; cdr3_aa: CASSLLQGENSPLHF
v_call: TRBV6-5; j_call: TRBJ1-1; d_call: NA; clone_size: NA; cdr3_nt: TGTGCCAGCAGTAATATTGGAGGGGACACTGAAGCTTTCTTT; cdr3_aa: CASSNIGGDTEAFF
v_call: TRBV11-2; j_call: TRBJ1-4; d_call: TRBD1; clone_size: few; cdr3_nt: TGTGCCAGCAGCCGAGGGGGCGGAAGAAATGAAAAACTGTTTTTT; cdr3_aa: CASSRGGGRNEKLFF
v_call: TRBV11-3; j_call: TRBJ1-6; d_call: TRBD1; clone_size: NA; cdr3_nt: TGTGCCAGCAGCTTACAGGGGGATAATTCACCCCTCCACTTT; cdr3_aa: CASSLQGDNSPLHF
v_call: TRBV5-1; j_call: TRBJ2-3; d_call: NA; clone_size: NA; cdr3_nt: TGCGCCAGCAGCTTGGCCAGGGGCGGAGATACGCAGTATTTT; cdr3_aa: CASSLARGGDTQYF
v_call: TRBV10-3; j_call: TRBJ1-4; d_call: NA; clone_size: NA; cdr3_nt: TGTGCCATCAGTGAGTCTGCCAGCAGAACTAATGAAAAACTGTTTTTT; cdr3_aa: CAISESASRTNEKLFF
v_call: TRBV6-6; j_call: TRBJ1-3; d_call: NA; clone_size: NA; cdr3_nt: TGTGCCAGCAGCCAGCTGACAGATGGAAACACCATATATTTT; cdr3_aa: CASSQLTDGNTIYF
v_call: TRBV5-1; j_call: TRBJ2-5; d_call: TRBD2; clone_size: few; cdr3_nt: TGCGCCAGCAGTAGGGAGGGGGAGACCCAGTACTTC; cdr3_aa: CASSREGETQYF
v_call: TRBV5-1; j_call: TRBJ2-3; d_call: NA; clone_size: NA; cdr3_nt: TGCGCCAGCAGGGAGATAGATACGCAGTATTTT; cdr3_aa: CASREIDTQYF
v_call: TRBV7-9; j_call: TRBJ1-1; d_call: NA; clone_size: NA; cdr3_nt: TGTGCCAGCAGCTTTCAACAGGGTCTTGAAGCTTTCTTT; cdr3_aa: CASSFQQGLEAFF
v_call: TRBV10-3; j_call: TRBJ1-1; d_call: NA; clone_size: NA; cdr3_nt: TGTGCCATCAGTGAGTCGGGGACTTCGGGATCGGGCGGCACTGAAGCTTTCTTT; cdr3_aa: CAISESGTSGSGGTEAFF
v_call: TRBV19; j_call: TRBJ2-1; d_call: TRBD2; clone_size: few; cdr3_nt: TGTGCCAGTAACGAGCGGGGGGGCTACAATGAGCAGTTCTTC; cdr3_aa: CASNERGGYNEQFF
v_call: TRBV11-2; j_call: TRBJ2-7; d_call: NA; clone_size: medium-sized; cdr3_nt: TGTGCCAGCAGCAACATCCGGGACCCGGCCTACGAGCAGTACTTC; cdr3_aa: CASSNIRDPAYEQYF
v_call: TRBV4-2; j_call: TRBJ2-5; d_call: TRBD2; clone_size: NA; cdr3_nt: TGTGCCAGCAGCCCAGCAGCGGGGGGGCTTGAACAAGAGACCCAGTACTTC; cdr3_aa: CASSPAAGGLEQETQYF
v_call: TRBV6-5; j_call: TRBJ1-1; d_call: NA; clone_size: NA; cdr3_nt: TGTGCCAGCAGTTACTCGCCCGGGACACTGATGGCTGAAGCTTTCTTT; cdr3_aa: CASSYSPGTLMAEAFF
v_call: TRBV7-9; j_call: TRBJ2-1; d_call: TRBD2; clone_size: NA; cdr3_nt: TGTGCCAGCAGCTTACCAAGGAGACTAGCGGGAAGCAACAATGAGCAGTTCTTC; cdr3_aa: CASSLPRRLAGSNNEQFF
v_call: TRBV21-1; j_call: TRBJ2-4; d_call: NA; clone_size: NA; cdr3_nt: TGTGCCAGCAGCAACCCGACAGGGGAAATAGCCAAAAACATTCAGTACTTC; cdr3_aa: CASSNPTGEIAKNIQYF